The 15 T cell receptor beta chains below come from one sample, sequenced in a study of human T cells and chemical hapten exposure. Time point defined: patch test 3, about 24 weeks after DPC sensitization. Regarding treatment: therapeutic diphenylcyclopropenone sensitization with weekly scalp DPC. A single record per CDR3 protein comes from TCRdb applying MiXCR to the RACE reads. Found here are 100,000 or so distinct CDR3 sequences, about 34% of them singletons; the top ten hold around 2.7%. The specimen comprised whole blood, sampled in connection with sensitization to the hapten diphenylcyclopropenone (DPC). The receptor set was obtained from a man aged 35 to 55 with alopecia areata. Some clones in this sample may be carry-over from other donors' samples.

The J gene is TRBJ2-3, the V gene TRBV20-1; TRBD1 might be the D (6 bases). With 5 bases removed from V and 5 bases from J, the gap between germline ends came to 17 bases. The CDR3 is 14 residues long. The V gene's germline CDR1 is DFQATT and CDR2 SNEGSKA (reference sequence). CDR3 DNA: TGCAGTGCTTCGCTCCACCAGGGGAAAGATACGCAGTATTTT. It specifies CSASLHQGKDTQYF.

The chain joins TRBV27 to TRBJ2-1; 9 bases are a match to TRBD1. With V trimmed by 5 bases and J by 12 bases, 5 bases remained unmatched. The CDR3 length is 12 residues. Germline V gene data show CDR1 as MNHEY and CDR2 as SMNVEV (reference sequence). The CDR3: CASSPQGAGQFF. The CDR3 DNA reads as TGTGCCAGCAGTCCACAGGGGGCTGGGCAGTTCTTC.

A few counts support this clonotype. The CDR3 DNA reads as TGCGCCAGCAGCTTGGGGACAGGGGGCAGAGACGAGCAGTACTTC. As protein: CASSLGTGGRDEQYF. The chain combines TRBV5-1 with TRBJ2-7, with 11 positions matching TRBD1. CDR3 length: 15 residues. CDR1 is SGHRS, CDR2 YFSETQ, per germline. Trimming at V came to 0 bases and at J to 5 bases, leaving 4 bases not matched to a gene.

This clonotype was detected only a few times. This chain uses TRBV29-1 with TRBJ2-7, with D perhaps TRBD1 (6 bases). V gave up 5 bases and J gave up 0 bases, with 8 bases separating them. The CDR3 has 12 amino acids. Germline V gene lookup returns CDR1 SQVTM and CDR2 ANQGSEA. Here the CDR3 DNA reads TGCAGCGTTTTGGACAGCTCCTACGAGCAGTACGTC. Its protein product is CSVLDSSYEQYV.

This clonotype was observed a few times. The J gene is TRBJ2-7, the V gene TRBV5-4; D ambiguous. Germline CDR1 reads SGHNT; CDR2 reads YYREEE (reference sequence). V was shortened by 4 bases and J by 2 bases, with 13 bases between the two germline ends. CDR3 size: 14 residues. The CDR3 region is CASSNGVPPYEQYV. Here the CDR3 DNA reads TGTGCCAGCAGCAACGGCGTTCCCCCCTACGAGCAGTACGTC.

The rearrangement links TRBV5-5 to TRBJ1-4; D not certain. Germline CDR1 and CDR2: SGHKS and YYEKEE (reference sequence). Trimming cost V 4 bases and J 5 bases, with 9 bases left between them. CDR3 length equals 13 residues. CDR3 amino acids: CASSRILNEKLFF. The CDR3, as DNA: TGTGCCAGCAGCCGCATACTGAATGAAAAACTGTTTTTT.

The V gene is TRBV3-1, the J gene TRBJ1-1; D is undetermined. Between the trimmed V and J ends, which lost 4 bases and 4 bases, there was a span of 4 bases. Germline V gives CDR1 LGHDT, CDR2 YNNKEL (reference sequence). The CDR3 is made up of 11 amino acids. The CDR3 here is CASSRSTEAFF. The CDR3 DNA is TGTGCCAGCAGCCGGAGCACTGAAGCTTTCTTT.

The CDR3 loop reads CASSYGSGSQPQHF. CDR3 DNA: TGTGCCAGCAGTTATGGCTCAGGGAGTCAGCCCCAGCATTTT. The chain links TRBV6-5 to TRBJ1-5; the D gene is possibly TRBD1 (5 bases). The CDR3 runs 14 residues. V was clipped by 3 bases and J by 6 bases, with 12 bases between them. The V gene's germline CDR1 is MNHEY and CDR2 SVGAGI.

This clonotype was found a few times. The chain is built from TRBV12-3 or TRBV12-4 and TRBJ2-3, with D perhaps assigned TRBD1 or TRBD2 (5 bases each). Trimming took 3 bases from V and 5 from J, leaving 15 bases between them. This CDR3 is built from 15 residues. CDR3 bases: TGTGCCAGCAGTTTGGACGGGACCTCCGGAGATACGCAGTATTTT. This translates into CASSLDGTSGDTQYF.

There are many counts of this clonotype. This sequence joins TRBV24-1 and TRBJ2-7, with TRBD1 matching over 9 bases. The V gene end was trimmed by 8 bases and the J gene end by 2 bases; junction bases not matched to a gene: 9. The CDR3 covers 15 residues. Looked up from germline, CDR1 is KGHDR and CDR2 is SFDVKD. As DNA, the CDR3 is TGTGCCACCATCATCCGGGACAGGGAAACCTACGAGCAGTACGTC. It codes for CATIIRDRETYEQYV.

This clonotype was seen more than once but under ten times. The CDR3: CASSQGGSNQETQYF. The DNA of the CDR3 is TGCGCCAGCAGCCAAGGTGGATCAAACCAAGAGACCCAGTACTTC. The rearrangement joins TRBV4-3 to TRBJ2-5, with D unclear. The CDR3 totals 15 residues. CDR1 and CDR2 (germline): LGHNA, YSLEER. V lost 1 base and J 0 bases, leaving 9 bases between the germline ends.

V and J are TRBV5-8 and TRBJ2-7; TRBD2 matches at 7 bases. Germline V gives CDR1 SGHTS, CDR2 YDEGEE. V was pared by 4 bases and J by 2 bases, with 3 bases of the junction left unmatched. The CDR3 is 13 residues long. The CDR3 loop reads CASSPGLTYEQYV. The CDR3 DNA follows: TGTGCCAGCAGCCCGGGACTAACCTACGAGCAGTACGTC.

This clonotype has only a few counts. The rearrangement uses TRBV25-1 and TRBJ1-1; 8 bases map to TRBD1. V was pared by 6 bases and J by 0 bases, with 9 bases of the junction left unmatched. Germline CDR1 and CDR2: MGHDK and SYGVNS. This CDR3 region has 16 residues. In DNA, the CDR3 is TGTGCCAGCAGCACCGGGACAGGAACCATGAACACTGAAGCTTTCTTT. Translation gives CASSTGTGTMNTEAFF.

V is TRBV9 and J is TRBJ2-1, with 11 bases fitting TRBD2. The V and J ends lost 4 bases and 9 bases, in that order; junction bases with no gene match: 9. In germline, CDR1 is SGDLS, CDR2 YYNGEE. The CDR3 has 15 residues. In nucleotides, the CDR3 is TGTGCCAGCAGCCCCCGGGGGACTAGCGGAGGTGAGCAGTTCTTC. As protein: CASSPRGTSGGEQFF. The full variable domain, rest sourced from reference TRBV9 and TRBJ2-1, is DSGVTQTPKHLITATGQRVTLRCSPRSGDLSVYWYQQSLDQGLQFLIQYYNGEERAKGNILERFSAQQFPDLHSELNLSSLELGDSALYFCASSPRGTSGGEQFFGPGTRLTVL.

The chain couples TRBV4-2 to TRBJ2-3; 7 positions match TRBD2. This CDR3 has 15 residues. J gave up 2 bases and V 1 base, and 3 bases lay outside the gene matches. Germline CDR1 reads LGHNA; CDR2 reads YNFKEQ. The CDR3 DNA reads as TGTGCCAGCAGCCAAGTCAGCGGGACCACAGATACGCAGTATTTT. Translating it yields CASSQVSGTTDTQYF.